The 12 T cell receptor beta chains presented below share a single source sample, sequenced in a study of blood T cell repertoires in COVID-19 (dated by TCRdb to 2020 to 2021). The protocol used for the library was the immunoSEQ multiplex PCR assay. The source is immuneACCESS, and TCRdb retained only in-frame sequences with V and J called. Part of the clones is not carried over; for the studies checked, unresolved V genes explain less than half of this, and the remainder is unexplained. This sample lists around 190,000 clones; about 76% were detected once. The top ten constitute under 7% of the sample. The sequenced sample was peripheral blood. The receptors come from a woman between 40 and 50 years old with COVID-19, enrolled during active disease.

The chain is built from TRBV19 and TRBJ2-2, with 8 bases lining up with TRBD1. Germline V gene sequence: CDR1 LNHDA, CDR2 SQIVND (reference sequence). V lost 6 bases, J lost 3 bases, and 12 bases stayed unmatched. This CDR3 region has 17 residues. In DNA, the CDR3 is TGTGCCAGTAGACCAAAGGACAGGGCGGAGGACACCGGGGAGCTGTTTTTT. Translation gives CASRPKDRAEDTGELFF.

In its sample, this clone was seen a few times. The CDR3 protein is CASSDAAGITEAFF. CDR3 DNA: TGTGCCAGCAGCGACGCTGCAGGGATAACTGAAGCTTTCTTT. V usage is TRBV9 and J usage is TRBJ1-1, with a weak D call TRBD1 (5 bases). V lost 3 bases, J lost 5 bases, and 14 bases lay in between. Per germline, CDR1 SGDLS and CDR2 YYNGEE. This CDR3 comprises 14 residues.

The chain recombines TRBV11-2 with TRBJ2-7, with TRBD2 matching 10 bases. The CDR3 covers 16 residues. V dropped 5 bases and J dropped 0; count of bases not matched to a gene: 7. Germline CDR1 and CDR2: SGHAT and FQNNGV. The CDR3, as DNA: TGTGCCAGCAGCCCCCCCCTAGCGGGGGCCTCCTACGAGCAGTACTTC. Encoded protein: CASSPPLAGASYEQYF.

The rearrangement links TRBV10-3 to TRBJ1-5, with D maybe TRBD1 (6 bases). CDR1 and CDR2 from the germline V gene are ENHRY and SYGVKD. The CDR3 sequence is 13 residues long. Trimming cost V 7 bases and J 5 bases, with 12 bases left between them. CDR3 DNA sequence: TGTGCCATCACGCAGGGGATCGATCAGCCCCAGCATTTT. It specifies CAITQGIDQPQHF.

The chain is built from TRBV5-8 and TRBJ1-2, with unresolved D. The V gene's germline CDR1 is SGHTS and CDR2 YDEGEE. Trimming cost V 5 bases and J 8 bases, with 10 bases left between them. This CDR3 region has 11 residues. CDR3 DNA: TGTGCCAGCAGTCAAATTCAAGGCTACACCTTC. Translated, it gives CASSQIQGYTF.

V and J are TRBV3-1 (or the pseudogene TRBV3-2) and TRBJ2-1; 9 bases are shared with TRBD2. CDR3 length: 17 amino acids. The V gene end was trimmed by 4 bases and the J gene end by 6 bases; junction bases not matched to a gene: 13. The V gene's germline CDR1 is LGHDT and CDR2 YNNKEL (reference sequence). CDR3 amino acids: CASSPLMRGGLINEQFF. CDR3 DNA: TGTGCCAGCAGCCCCCTGATGCGGGGGGGGTTAATCAATGAGCAGTTCTTC.

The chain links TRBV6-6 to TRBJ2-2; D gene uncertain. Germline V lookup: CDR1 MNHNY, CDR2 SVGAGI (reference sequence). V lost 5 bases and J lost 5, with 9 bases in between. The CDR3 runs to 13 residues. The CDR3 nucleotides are TGTGCCAGCAGTCAATCTCAAACCGGGGAGCTGTTTTTT. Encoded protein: CASSQSQTGELFF.

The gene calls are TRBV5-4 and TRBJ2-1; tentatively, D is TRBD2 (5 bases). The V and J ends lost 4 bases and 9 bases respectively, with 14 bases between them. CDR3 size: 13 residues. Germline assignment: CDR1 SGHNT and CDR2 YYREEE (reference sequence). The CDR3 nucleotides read TGTGCCAGCAGCACACTAGGAATAAGTGAGCAGTTCTTC. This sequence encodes CASSTLGISEQFF.

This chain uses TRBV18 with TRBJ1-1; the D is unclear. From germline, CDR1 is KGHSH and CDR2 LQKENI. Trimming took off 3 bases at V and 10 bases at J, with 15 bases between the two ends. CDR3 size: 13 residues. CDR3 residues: CASSPSGVMTAFF. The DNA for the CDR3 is TGTGCCAGCTCACCTTCGGGTGTCATGACAGCTTTCTTT.

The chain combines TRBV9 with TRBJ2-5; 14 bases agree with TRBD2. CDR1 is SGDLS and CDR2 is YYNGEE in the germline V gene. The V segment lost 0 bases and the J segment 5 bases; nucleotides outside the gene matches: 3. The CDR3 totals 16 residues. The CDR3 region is CASSVGLAGGPETQYF. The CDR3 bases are TGTGCCAGCAGCGTAGGACTAGCGGGAGGGCCGGAGACCCAGTACTTC.

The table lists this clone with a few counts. CDR3 sequence (DNA): TGTGCCAGCTCATCGCCTAGCGGTCTCTCCTACGAGCAGTACTTC. It is translated as CASSSPSGLSYEQYF. This sequence joins TRBV27 and TRBJ2-7; 7 bases match TRBD2. The J segment lost 0 bases and the V segment lost 8 bases, leaving 10 bases of the junction unmatched. The CDR3 is 15 residues long. Germline V gene sequence: CDR1 MNHEY, CDR2 SMNVEV (reference sequence).

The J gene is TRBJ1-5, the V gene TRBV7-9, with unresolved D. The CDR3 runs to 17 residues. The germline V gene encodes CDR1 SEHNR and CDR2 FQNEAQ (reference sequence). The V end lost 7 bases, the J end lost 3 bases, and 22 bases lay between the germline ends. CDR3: CASTLRARVPSNQPQHF. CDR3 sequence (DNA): TGTGCCAGCACCCTCCGGGCGAGGGTCCCGTCCAATCAGCCCCAGCATTTT.